This TCR beta chain originates from a study of blood T cell repertoires in COVID-19. The CDR3 spans 13 residues. The V gene lost 7 bases and the J gene lost 7 bases, with 13 bases spanning the gap. CDR1 SNHLY and CDR2 FYNNEI come from the germline V gene. This table comes from immunoSEQ multiplex PCR, and its TCRdb copy is limited to in-frame clones, with some not included. The data show some 65,000 clones, around four fifths seen once. Sequencing was performed on peripheral blood. The J gene is TRBJ1-4, the V gene TRBV2; D remains ambiguous. The receptor was derived from a human donor in a cohort sampled during active COVID-19. The CDR3 nucleotides are TGTGCCAGCAAGCGAGACGATGCTGAAAAACTGTTTTTT. Translated, it gives CASKRDDAEKLFF.